This T cell receptor beta chain was retrieved from a study of response to subunit inactivated influenza vaccine. Whole-study findings and limits: It was the authors' suggestion that each seasonal influenza vaccination recruits few new T cells.

The CDR3 loop spans 16 amino acids. Trimming shortened V by 0 bases and J by 4 bases, and 13 bases separated the two germline ends. Germline V gene sequence: CDR1 SGHAT, CDR2 FQNNGV. TCRdb passed the RT-PCR reads through MiXCR, listing each CDR3 protein once. Among 500,000 to 600,000 distinct CDR3 sequences listed, 6.5% to 8% were seen once. This clonotype has just a few counts. Its antigen remains unknown. The sequencing used PBMCs from blood, collected less than 30 months after vaccination. The chain recombines TRBV11-2 with TRBJ2-1; possible D gene TRBD2, 5 bases. The clonotype originates from a man aged 50 to 69 who received an inactivated influenza vaccine. This CDR3 reads CASSLDRLGEYNEQFF. The CDR3 DNA sequence: TGTGCCAGCAGCTTAGATCGATTGGGAGAATACAATGAGCAGTTCTTC.